Following are 7 T cell receptor beta chains from one sample sequenced in a study of blood T cell repertoires in COVID-19. This table comes from immunoSEQ multiplex PCR, and its TCRdb copy is limited to in-frame clones, with some not included. The sample lists 430,000 or so clones; roughly 88% were seen once. The sequenced material came from PBMCs or T cells enriched from blood (not recorded which). These receptors were obtained from a woman between 40 and 55 years old who had recovered from COVID-19.

As to this clone: The same CDR3 can be traced to other DNA sequences in this sample. The genes are TRBV7-9 and TRBJ2-3; 8 nucleotides line up with TRBD1. Germline CDR1 is SEHNR and CDR2 is FQNEAQ (reference sequence). V trimming: 1 base; J trimming: 6 bases; junction bases outside the gene matches: 3. This CDR3 has 14 residues. The CDR3 protein is CASSLGQGYDTQYF. The CDR3 nucleotides read TGTGCCAGCAGCTTAGGACAGGGGTATGATACGCAGTATTTT.

The chain uses TRBV28 and TRBJ2-7; 9 bases are shared with TRBD2. CDR1 is MDHEN and CDR2 is SYDVKM in the germline V gene. Trimming took 5 bases from V and 2 from J; bases not matched to a gene: 10. The CDR3 totals 16 residues. The CDR3 nucleotides read TGTGCCAGCAGTCCTGAAGGCGGGAGGGACCCCTACGAGCAGTACTTC. Amino acids: CASSPEGGRDPYEQYF.

V gene TRBV2 combines with J gene TRBJ1-2, with D possibly TRBD1 on 6 matching bases. Germline V gene sequence: CDR1 SNHLY, CDR2 FYNNEI. With 1 base removed from V and 7 bases from J, the gap between germline ends came to 13 bases. This CDR3 is 14 amino acids long. The CDR3 bases are TGTGCCAGCAGTGAAGTGGATTTAGGGGGTGGCTACACCTTC. This sequence encodes CASSEVDLGGGYTF. The full variable domain, with the rest looked up from reference TRBV2 and TRBJ1-2, is EPEVTQTPSHQVTQMGQEVILRCVPISNHLYFYWYRQILGQKVEFLVSFYNNEISEKSEIFDDQFSVERPDGSNFTLKIRSTKLEDSAMYFCASSEVDLGGGYTFGSGTRLTVV.

This chain uses TRBV3-1 (or the pseudogene TRBV3-2) with TRBJ2-5; 8 bases line up with TRBD1. From germline, CDR1 is LGHDT and CDR2 YNNKEL (reference sequence). The CDR3 sequence is 16 residues long. Trimming removed 4 bases from V and 5 bases from J; junction bases left unmatched: 12. The CDR3 DNA follows: TGTGCCAGCAGCCGCATCAGGGGGCGGATCGGGGAGACCCAGTACTTC. It translates to CASSRIRGRIGETQYF.

The genes are TRBV7-2 and TRBJ2-1; a weak D match, TRBD2 (6 bases). The germline gives CDR1 SGHTA, CDR2 FQGNSA. V was clipped by 3 bases and J by 13 bases, with 10 bases between them. CDR3 size: 11 residues. Here the CDR3 DNA reads TGTGCCAGCAGCTTGGAGGGATACCAGTTCTTC. This gives the protein CASSLEGYQFF.

This clone has a count of ten or more. The CDR3 is CASSLGTSKDQPQHF. The CDR3 DNA reads TGTGCCAGCAGCTTAGGGACAAGCAAGGATCAGCCCCAGCATTTT. This sequence joins TRBV7-9 and TRBJ1-5, with D maybe TRBD1 (5 bases). The V end was cut by 1 base, the J end by 5 bases, with 12 bases between. CDR1 and CDR2 from the germline V gene are SEHNR and FQNEAQ (reference sequence). CDR3 size: 15 residues.

This chain links TRBV7-8 with TRBJ1-5; D is uncertain. The CDR3 consists of 13 residues. V shed 5 bases and J shed 4 bases, with 9 bases lying between them. Germline V gene data show CDR1 as SGHVS and CDR2 as FQNEAQ. The CDR3 here is CASSRTRNQPQHF. The CDR3 DNA is TGTGCCAGCAGCCGGACTAGGAATCAGCCCCAGCATTTT. The complete variable domain, with remaining parts taken from reference TRBV7-8 and TRBJ1-5, reads GAGVSQSPRYKVAKRGQDVALRCDPISGHVSLFWYQQALGQGPEFLTYFQNEAQLDKSGLPSDRFFAERPEGSVSTLKIQRTQQEDSAVYLCASSRTRNQPQHFGDGTRLSIL.